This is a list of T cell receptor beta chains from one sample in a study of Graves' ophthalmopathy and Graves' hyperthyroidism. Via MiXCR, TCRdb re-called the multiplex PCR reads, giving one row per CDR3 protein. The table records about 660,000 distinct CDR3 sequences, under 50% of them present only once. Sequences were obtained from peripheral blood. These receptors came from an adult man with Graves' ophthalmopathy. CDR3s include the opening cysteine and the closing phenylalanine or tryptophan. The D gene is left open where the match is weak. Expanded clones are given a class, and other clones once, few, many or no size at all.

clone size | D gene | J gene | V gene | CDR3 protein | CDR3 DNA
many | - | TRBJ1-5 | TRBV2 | CASSEGDQPQHF | TGTGCCAGCAGCGAGGGGGACCAGCCCCAGCATTTT
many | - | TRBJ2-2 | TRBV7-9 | CASSLAWENTGELFF | TGTGCCAGCAGCTTAGCCTGGGAGAACACCGGGGAGCTGTTTTTT
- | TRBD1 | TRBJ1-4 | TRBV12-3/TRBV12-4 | CASSLFPGGATNEKLLF | TGTGCCAGCAGTTTGTTTCCAGGGGGTGCAACTAATGAAAAACTGCTTTTT
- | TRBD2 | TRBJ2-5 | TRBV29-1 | CSVDGLAGGAETQYF | TGCAGCGTTGATGGGCTAGCGGGAGGAGCTGAGACCCAGTACTTC
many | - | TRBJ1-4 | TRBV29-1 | CSVSDRATNEKLFF | TGCAGCGTGTCGGACAGAGCAACTAATGAAAAACTGTTTTTT
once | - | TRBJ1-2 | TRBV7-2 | CASSLGGIGLDGYTF | TGTGCCAGCAGCTTAGGCGGAATCGGGTTGGATGGCTACACCTTC
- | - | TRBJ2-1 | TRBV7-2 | CASSLDPHEQFF | TGTGCCAGCAGCTTAGACCCTCATGAGCAGTTCTTC
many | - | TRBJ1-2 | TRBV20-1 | CSAASTASWDGYTF | TGCAGTGCTGCCAGCACTGCGTCCTGGGATGGCTACACCTTC
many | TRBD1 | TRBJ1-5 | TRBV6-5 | CASGRQGSNQPQHF | TGTGCCAGCGGGCGACAGGGGAGCAATCAGCCCCAGCATTTT
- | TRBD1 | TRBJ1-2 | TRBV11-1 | CASSHTGQANYGYTF | TGTGCCAGCAGCCATACGGGACAGGCTAACTATGGCTACACCTTC
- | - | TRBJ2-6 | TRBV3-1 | CTSSQEGGTSGANVLTF | TGTACCAGCAGCCAAGAGGGGGGGACATCTGGGGCCAACGTCCTGACTTTC
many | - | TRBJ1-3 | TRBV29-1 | CSVEDSISGNTIYF | TGCAGCGTTGAAGACTCGATCTCTGGAAACACCATATATTTT
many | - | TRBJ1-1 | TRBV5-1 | CASSLERGGEAFF | TGCGCCAGCAGCTTGGAAAGAGGGGGTGAAGCTTTCTTT
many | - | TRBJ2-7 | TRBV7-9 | CASSLWNSYEQYF | TGTGCCAGCAGCTTATGGAACTCCTACGAGCAGTACTTC
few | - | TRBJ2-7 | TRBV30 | CAWSVGTYEQYF | TGTGCCTGGAGTGTGGGAACCTACGAGCAGTACTTC
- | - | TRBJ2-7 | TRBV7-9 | CASSSPTRSYEQYF | TGTGCCAGCAGCTCTCCCACTAGGTCCTACGAGCAGTACTTC
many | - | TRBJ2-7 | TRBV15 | CATSRVQGEQYF | TGTGCCACCAGCAGAGTCCAGGGAGAGCAGTACTTC
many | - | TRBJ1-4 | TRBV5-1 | CASSLMGRGAANEKLFF | TGCGCCAGCAGCTTGATGGGTAGGGGCGCAGCTAATGAAAAACTGTTTTTT
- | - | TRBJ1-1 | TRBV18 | CASSPKRENTEAFF | TGTGCCAGCTCACCAAAGAGGGAGAACACTGAAGCTTTCTTT
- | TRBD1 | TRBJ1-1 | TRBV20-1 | CSARDHTTGGGTEAFF | TGCAGTGCTAGAGACCATACGACAGGGGGGGGCACTGAAGCTTTCTTT
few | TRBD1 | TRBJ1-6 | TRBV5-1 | CASSLHRDRGARSPLHF | TGCGCCAGCAGCTTACACCGGGACAGGGGGGCCCGATCACCCCTCCACTTT
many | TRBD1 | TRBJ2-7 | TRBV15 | CATGTGGHEQYF | TGTGCCACCGGGACAGGGGGCCACGAGCAGTACTTC
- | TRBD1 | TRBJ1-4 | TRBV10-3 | CASSYRGDRATNEKLFF | TGTGCCAGCAGTTACCGCGGGGACAGGGCAACTAATGAAAAACTGTTTTTT
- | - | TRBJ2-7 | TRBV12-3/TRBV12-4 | CASSLGAVDEQYF | TGTGCCAGCAGTCTCGGGGCCGTCGACGAGCAGTACTTC
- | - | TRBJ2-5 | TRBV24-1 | CASSRSPHQETQYF | TGTGCCAGCTCTCGGAGTCCCCATCAAGAGACCCAGTACTTC
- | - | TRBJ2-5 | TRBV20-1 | CSATTGTTPIQETQYF | TGCAGCGCTACCACCGGGACAACGCCGATACAAGAGACCCAGTACTTC
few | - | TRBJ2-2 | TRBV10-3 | CASTQRTGELFF | TGTGCCAGCACCCAGAGAACCGGGGAGCTGTTTTTT
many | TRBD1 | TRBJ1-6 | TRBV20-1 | CSASLQGNSPLHF | TGCAGTGCTAGTCTACAGGGGAATTCACCCCTCCACTTT
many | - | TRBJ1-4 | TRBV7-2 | CASSLTWASNEKLFF | TGTGCCAGCAGCTTAACATGGGCCTCTAATGAAAAACTGTTTTTT
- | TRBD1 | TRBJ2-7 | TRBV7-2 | CASSLTGQGAREQYF | TGTGCCAGCAGCTTGACAGGACAGGGGGCGCGGGAGCAGTACTTC
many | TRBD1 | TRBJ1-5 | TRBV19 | CASSDRDNQPQHF | TGTGCCAGTAGTGACAGGGATAATCAGCCCCAGCATTTT
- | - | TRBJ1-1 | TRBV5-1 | CASSLDGQRVTEAFF | TGCGCCAGCAGCTTGGATGGCCAGAGAGTCACTGAAGCTTTCTTT
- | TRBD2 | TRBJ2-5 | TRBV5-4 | CASSSRKTSGGALEETQYF | TGTGCCAGCAGCTCCCGAAAGACTAGCGGGGGGGCCTTGGAAGAGACCCAGTACTTC
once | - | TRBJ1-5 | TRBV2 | CASFWGRDQPHHF | TGTGCCAGTTTCTGGGGACGGGATCAGCCCCATCATTTT
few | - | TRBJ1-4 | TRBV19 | CAWSTGNTDEKLFF | TGTGCCTGGTCGACCGGTAATACGGATGAAAAACTGTTTTTT
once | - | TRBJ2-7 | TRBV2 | CAWSVFVGNYEQYF | TGTGCCTGGAGTGTATTCGTAGGGAACTACGAGCAGTACTTC
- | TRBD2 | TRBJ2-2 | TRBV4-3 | CASSQDPSGRAPGELFF | TGCGCCAGCAGCCAAGACCCTAGCGGGAGGGCCCCCGGGGAGCTGTTTTTT
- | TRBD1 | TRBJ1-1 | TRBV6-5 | CASSGQGRKGNTEAFF | TGCGCCAGCTCCGGACAGGGAAGGAAAGGGAACACTGAAGCTTTCTTT
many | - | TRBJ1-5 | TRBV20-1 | CSAPQGADQPQHF | TGCAGTGCTCCACAGGGTGCGGATCAGCCCCAGCATTTT
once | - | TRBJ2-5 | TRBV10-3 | CAISERAKGETQYF | TGTGCCATCAGTGAGCGGGCCAAGGGGGAGACCCAGTACTTC
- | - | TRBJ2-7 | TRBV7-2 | CASSLAPGYNEQYF | TGTGCCAGCAGCTTAGCCCCGGGGTACAATGAGCAGTACTTC